Listed here are 28 T cell receptor beta chains from one sample, sequenced in a study of breast tumors, draining lymph nodes, adjacent tissues. MiXCR, applied by TCRdb to the multiplex PCR reads, yields one record per CDR3 protein. Of 50,000 to 75,000 distinct CDR3 sequences detected, 45% to 65% appear once; the ten largest clones hold roughly 19%. The specimen was breast tumor tissue. These receptors were taken from a female donor with breast cancer. Some clones in this sample may be carry-over from other donors' samples.

Here the CDR3 reads CSAREVTSHEQYF. The CDR3 DNA is TGCAGTGCTAGAGAGGTTACTAGTCACGAGCAGTACTTC. The chain recombines TRBV20-1 with TRBJ2-7, with TRBD2 as a possible D gene (5 bases). V was pared by 0 bases and J by 5 bases, with 11 bases between. The CDR3 length is 13 residues. Germline CDR1 and CDR2: DFQATT and SNEGSKA (reference sequence).

This chain joins TRBV19 and TRBJ1-5; weak D call: TRBD1 (5 bases). Germline assignment: CDR1 LNHDA and CDR2 SQIVND (reference sequence). The germline V and J ends were trimmed by 5 bases and 6 bases, with 14 bases remaining between them. This CDR3 comprises 14 residues. CDR3 protein: CASSLPGETQPQHF. CDR3 coding DNA: TGTGCCAGTAGTCTCCCGGGGGAGACTCAGCCCCAGCATTTT.

V is TRBV2 and J is TRBJ2-5, with 8 bases aligning to TRBD1. Germline CDR1 reads SNHLY; CDR2 reads FYNNEI. V lost 5 bases and J lost 5; bases outside the gene matches: 4. The CDR3 consists of 13 residues. The CDR3 coding sequence is TGTGCCAGCAGTTACAGGGGGAGCGAGACCCAGTACTTC. Encoded protein: CASSYRGSETQYF.

This clonotype was counted a single time. This chain links TRBV7-3 with TRBJ2-3, with D possibly matching TRBD2 (5 bases). V gave up 4 bases and J gave up 5 bases, with 13 bases separating them. The germline V gene has CDR1 SGHTA and CDR2 FQGTGA. There are 14 residues in the CDR3. CDR3 bases: TGTGCCAGCAGCTCATTGGGGAGTGGAGATACGCAGTATTTT. This gives the protein CASSSLGSGDTQYF.

V gene TRBV4-1 combines with J gene TRBJ1-6; 7 nucleotides match TRBD1. V lost 2 bases to trimming and J lost 7 bases; unmatched junction nucleotides: 5. The CDR3 length is 15 residues. Germline V lookup: CDR1 MGHRA, CDR2 YSYEKL. The CDR3 loop reads CASSQSGTENSPLHF. The DNA for the CDR3 is TGCGCCAGCAGCCAATCCGGGACAGAGAATTCACCCCTCCACTTT.

This clonotype was found many times. The rearrangement links TRBV5-1 to TRBJ2-2, with 8 bases fitting TRBD2. Germline V gives CDR1 SGHRS, CDR2 YFSETQ. J was trimmed by 4 bases and V by 4 bases; bases with no gene match: 12. The CDR3 contains 17 residues. The CDR3 DNA follows: TGCGCCAGCAGCCCCGGCCCTGCGGGAGGAAGCACCGGGGAGCTGTTTTTT. Its protein is CASSPGPAGGSTGELFF.

The chain links TRBV29-1 to TRBJ2-1; D ambiguous. V lost 2 bases and J lost 5, with 7 bases in between. The CDR3 is 12 amino acids. CDR1 and CDR2 (germline): SQVTM, ANQGSEA. In nucleotides, the CDR3 is TGCAGCGTTGAAACGGGTAACAATGAGCAGTTCTTC. Its translation: CSVETGNNEQFF.

The chain has TRBV13 and TRBJ1-4, with D tentatively TRBD1 (5 bases). V was shortened by 6 bases and J by 2 bases, with 25 bases between the two germline ends. The germline V gene has CDR1 PRHDT and CDR2 FYEKMQ (reference sequence). The CDR3 is 19 amino acids. The CDR3 DNA is TGTGCCAGCAGTTATATCCACGATACGCAGGGCCGCACTAATGAAAAACTGTTTTTT. This sequence encodes CASSYIHDTQGRTNEKLFF.

This chain links TRBV2 with TRBJ2-5; 16 bases are shared with TRBD2. The V and J ends lost 6 bases and 5 bases, in that order; junction bases with no gene match: 6. CDR1 is SNHLY, CDR2 FYNNEI, per germline. The CDR3 extends over 16 amino acids. In DNA, the CDR3 is TGTGCCAGCAGCTCCGGGACTAGCGGGGGGGGGGAGACCCAGTACTTC. Translated, it gives CASSSGTSGGGETQYF.

At least ten counts were recorded for this clonotype. The chain recombines TRBV4-3 with TRBJ1-3, with D possibly TRBD1 on 5 matching bases. This CDR3 comprises 15 residues. V was shortened by 2 bases and J by 4 bases, with 12 bases between the two germline ends. Germline CDR1 and CDR2: LGHNA and YSLEER. The CDR3 region is CASSQQGARGNTIYF. As DNA, the CDR3 is TGCGCCAGCAGCCAACAAGGGGCCAGGGGAAACACCATATATTTT.

This clonotype has a count of ten or more. J is TRBJ2-3 and V is TRBV6-1; no definite D call. Trimming removed 3 bases at V and 2 bases at J, with 6 bases between. The CDR3 runs 13 residues. Germline V gene sequence: CDR1 MNHNS, CDR2 SASEGT. The CDR3 region has the DNA TGTGCCAGCAGTGACGGATACACAGATACGCAGTATTTT. It codes for CASSDGYTDTQYF.

This clonotype was counted ten times or more. One base away lies a much larger clone, so this may be a sequencing read error. This chain joins TRBV7-9 and TRBJ2-1; TRBD2 aligns across 9 bases. CDR3 length: 15 residues. J lost 9 bases, V lost 5 bases, and 11 bases had no gene match. The germline V gene has CDR1 SEHNR and CDR2 FQNEAQ (reference sequence). The CDR3 bases are TGTGCCAGCAGCATAACAAGCGGGGGGTTCGGTGAGCAGTTCTTC. Its translation: CASSITSGGFGEQFF.

This clonotype was recorded many times. The chain carries TRBV4-2 and TRBJ2-7; D unresolved. Germline CDR1 and CDR2: LGHNA and YNFKEQ. CDR3 length: 14 residues. The germline V and J ends were trimmed by 1 base and 0 bases, with 7 bases remaining between them. The CDR3 DNA is TGTGCCAGCAGCCAAGGACTGAACTCCTACGAGCAGTACTTC. This translates into CASSQGLNSYEQYF.

V usage is TRBV2 and J usage is TRBJ1-4, with D unclear. Trimming stripped 2 bases from V and 0 bases from J, with 7 bases between. Germline assignment: CDR1 SNHLY and CDR2 FYNNEI. The CDR3 sequence is 15 residues long. The CDR3 DNA sequence: TGTGCCAGCAGTGAACAGCCGGCAACTAATGAAAAACTGTTTTTT. Protein product: CASSEQPATNEKLFF.

This chain uses TRBV18 with TRBJ2-2; D call uncertain. CDR1 KGHSH and CDR2 LQKENI come from the germline V gene. V lost 2 bases, J lost 6 bases, and 7 bases lay in between. The CDR3 runs 13 residues. The CDR3 protein is CASSPEQSGELFF. DNA of the CDR3: TGTGCCAGCTCACCAGAACAGTCCGGGGAGCTGTTTTTT.

The chain links TRBV10-3 to TRBJ2-3; possible D gene TRBD2, 5 bases. The CDR3 is 12 amino acids. V was pared by 8 bases and J by 1 base, with 7 bases between. Per germline, CDR1 ENHRY and CDR2 SYGVKD. CDR3: CAIDSGTDTQYF. CDR3 nucleotide sequence: TGTGCCATCGATAGCGGCACAGATACGCAGTATTTT.

Ten or more counts support this clonotype. The V call is TRBV6-5, the J call TRBJ2-2; TRBD1 matches 8 bases. CDR1 and CDR2 (germline): MNHEY, SVGAGI. The CDR3 runs 14 residues. The trim removed 5 bases at V and 6 bases at J, leaving 5 bases unmatched. The CDR3 region has the DNA TGTGCCAGCAGTACCGGACAGGGCGCCGGGGAGCTGTTTTTT. This sequence encodes CASSTGQGAGELFF.

V usage is TRBV11-2 and J usage is TRBJ1-4; D is perhaps TRBD1 (5 bases). From germline, CDR1 is SGHAT and CDR2 FQNNGV. The CDR3 is 15 amino acids. Trimming pared 3 bases from V and 4 bases from J, leaving 12 bases between. As DNA, the CDR3 is TGTGCCAGCAGCTTGGGGGAAAGAATTAATGAAAAACTGTTTTTT. Its protein product is CASSLGERINEKLFF.

This rearrangement joins TRBV9 to TRBJ1-6, with TRBD1 matching 7 bases. V dropped 4 bases and J dropped 6; count of bases not matched to a gene: 7. The CDR3 has 15 amino acids. CDR1 and CDR2 (germline): SGDLS, YYNGEE. The CDR3 sequence is CASSFYRDSNSPLHF. The CDR3 DNA reads as TGTGCCAGCAGCTTCTACCGGGACAGTAATTCACCCCTCCACTTT.

The V call is TRBV24-1, the J call TRBJ2-3; 7 bases fit TRBD2. The V gene end was trimmed by 4 bases and the J gene end by 0 bases; junction bases not matched to a gene: 6. From germline, CDR1 is KGHDR and CDR2 SFDVKD. The CDR3 sequence is 16 residues long. DNA for the CDR3: TGTGCCACCAGTGAACAGCGGGGCGCTAGCACAGATACGCAGTATTTT. This sequence encodes CATSEQRGASTDTQYF.

The chain joins TRBV5-8 to TRBJ2-1, with TRBD1 matching 8 bases. V dropped 0 bases and J dropped 6; count of bases not matched to a gene: 11. Germline lookup yields CDR1 SGHTS and CDR2 YDEGEE. The CDR3 totals 17 residues. The CDR3 is CASSLDGARGRVNEQFF. In DNA form, the CDR3 reads TGTGCCAGCAGCTTGGATGGGGCCAGGGGGCGAGTCAATGAGCAGTTCTTC.

The rearrangement joins TRBV11-1 to TRBJ2-5, with 9 nucleotides matching TRBD2. CDR1 SGHAT and CDR2 FQDESV come from the germline V gene (reference sequence). Trimming cost V 4 bases and J 5 bases; bases outside gene matches: 5. The CDR3 extends over 14 amino acids. The CDR3, as DNA: TGTGCCAGCAGCTATTTAGCGGGAGATGAGACCCAGTACTTC. Translating it yields CASSYLAGDETQYF. The complete variable domain, with remaining parts taken from reference TRBV11-1 and TRBJ2-5, reads EAEVAQSPRYKITEKSQAVAFWCDPISGHATLYWYRQILGQGPELLVQFQDESVVDDSQLPKDRFSAERLKGVDSTLKIQPAELGDSAMYLCASSYLAGDETQYFGPGTRLLVL.

The chain carries TRBV5-6 and TRBJ1-2; D is possibly TRBD1 (6 bases). Germline CDR1 SGHDT, CDR2 YYEEEE. The CDR3 covers 15 residues. Trimming took off 2 bases at V and 2 bases at J, with 13 bases between the two ends. Here the CDR3 DNA reads TGTGCCAGCAGCTTACCCGGACAGCTAAACTATGGCTACACCTTC. Amino acid sequence: CASSLPGQLNYGYTF.

The chain carries TRBV7-8 and TRBJ2-2; either TRBD1 or TRBD2 may fit D (6 bases each). V was clipped by 4 bases and J by 7 bases, with 10 bases between them. The CDR3 spans 13 residues. Germline values: CDR1 SGHVS, CDR2 FQNEAQ. CDR3 residues: CASSSGASGELFF. CDR3 sequence (DNA): TGTGCCAGCAGCTCGGGGGCTAGCGGGGAGCTGTTTTTT.

This chain links TRBV7-6 with TRBJ1-4; D gene ambiguous. V lost 7 bases and J 8 bases, leaving 17 bases between the germline ends. The CDR3 loop spans 14 amino acids. Germline CDR1 is SGHVS and CDR2 is FNYEAQ. The DNA for the CDR3 is TGTGCCAGCACCTACACGTCAATGGGGGAAAAACTGTTTTTT. This translates into CASTYTSMGEKLFF.

This clonotype was seen many times. The genes are TRBV28 and TRBJ2-3, with 12 bases lining up with TRBD2. This CDR3 spans 17 amino acids. The ends lost 6 bases at V and 4 bases at J; junction bases unmatched: 11. Germline CDR1 and CDR2: MDHEN and SYDVKM. The DNA for the CDR3 is TGTGCCAGCAGCACCGCAAGACTAGCGGGAGTGGCAGATACGCAGTATTTT. It translates to CASSTARLAGVADTQYF.

This clonotype was seen repeatedly, ten times or more. This rearrangement joins TRBV18 to TRBJ2-5; TRBD2 matches 14 bases. From germline, CDR1 is KGHSH and CDR2 LQKENI. V was clipped by 4 bases and J by 5 bases; unmatched bases: 9. The CDR3 covers 17 residues. The CDR3 here is CASSQGLAGGVGETQYF. The CDR3 nucleotides are TGTGCCAGCTCACAAGGACTAGCGGGAGGAGTGGGGGAGACCCAGTACTTC.

The sample holds one count of this clonotype. No conserved phenylalanine or tryptophan ends this CDR3, so it is likely a read error. V and J are TRBV5-1 and TRBJ1-1, with D unclear. Trimming took 0 bases from V and 3 from J, leaving 6 bases between them. Germline CDR1 reads SGHRS; CDR2 reads YFSETQ. The CDR3 extends over 13 amino acids. The CDR3 nucleotides are TGCGCCAGCAGCTTGGGCCTGGACACTGAAGCTTTCTCT. Its translation is CASSLGLDTEAFS.